The clone carrying this T cell receptor (beta chain) was seen repeatedly, ten times or more. What it binds is unknown. Molecules of cDNA were individually given unique molecular identifiers that were attached to them. TCRdb re-called the 5' RACE reads through MiXCR, storing one row per CDR3 protein. The profile covers 50,000 or so distinct CDR3 sequences, with approximately 4.1% appearing a single time and about 6% taken by the ten largest. This record comes from a study of early T cells in non-severe SARS-CoV-2 infection. Overall study: The sequenced material was bulk RNA from unsorted whole blood, and its chains were unpaired. Notes on the study in general: Private and CD4 specificities were missed by VDJdb matching, skewed to anti-spike CD8.

Germline CDR1 MNHEY, CDR2 SVGAGI. The CDR3 is 16 amino acids. After removal of 4 bases from V and 0 bases from J, the junction contained 5 bases not matched to a gene. This sequence joins TRBV6-5 and TRBJ2-7, with 11 bases aligning to TRBD2. The origin of this receptor is an adult who was a healthcare worker with PCR-confirmed SARS-CoV-2 infection or an uninfected control (not recorded which). The sample taken for sequencing was whole blood. CDR3 residues: CASSSPGLAGSYEQYF. The DNA for the CDR3 is TGTGCCAGCAGTTCCCCTGGACTAGCGGGCTCCTACGAGCAGTACTTC.